The 31 T cell receptor beta chains given below trace back to one sample, sequenced in a study of blood T cell repertoires in COVID-19. The method was immunoSEQ multiplex PCR; TCRdb's version includes in-frame clones alone and lacks a portion of them. The data contain about 36,000 clones, 90% of them singletons. The sequenced sample was peripheral blood. Receptors were obtained from a human donor in a cohort sampled during active COVID-19.

A few counts support this clone. The V and J genes are TRBV9 and TRBJ1-2; D possibly corresponds to TRBD1 (5 bases). With 3 bases removed from V and 2 bases from J, the gap between germline ends came to 11 bases. Germline CDR1 SGDLS, CDR2 YYNGEE. The CDR3 consists of 14 residues. The CDR3 region is CASSGLTGNYGYTF. For the CDR3, the DNA is TGTGCCAGCAGCGGACTCACAGGAAACTATGGCTACACCTTC. Full variable domain (outside the CDR3, taken from reference TRBV9 and TRBJ1-2): DSGVTQTPKHLITATGQRVTLRCSPRSGDLSVYWYQQSLDQGLQFLIQYYNGEERAKGNILERFSAQQFPDLHSELNLSSLELGDSALYFCASSGLTGNYGYTFGSGTRLTVV.

The J gene is TRBJ2-7, the V gene TRBV5-1; 11 nucleotides agree with TRBD2. Germline trimming cut 0 bases from V and 2 bases from J; bases unmatched to any gene: 4. The CDR3 extends over 16 amino acids. Germline-derived CDR1 and CDR2 are SGHRS and YFSETQ. The CDR3 here is CASSLAPSGGTYEQYF. CDR3 nucleotides: TGCGCCAGCAGCTTGGCCCCTAGCGGGGGGACCTACGAGCAGTACTTC. Full variable domain (rest looked up from reference TRBV5-1 and TRBJ2-7): KAGVTQTPRYLIKTRGQQVTLSCSPISGHRSVSWYQQTPGQGLQFLFEYFSETQRNKGNFPGRFSGRQFSNSRSEMNVSTLELGDSALYLCASSLAPSGGTYEQYFGPGTRLTVT.

V gene TRBV5-1 combines with J gene TRBJ2-2; 9 nucleotides line up with TRBD2. The CDR3 spans 15 residues. With V trimmed by 4 bases and J by 7 bases, 8 bases remained unmatched. Germline CDR1 reads SGHRS; CDR2 reads YFSETQ. The CDR3 nucleotides read TGCGCCAGCAGCCCCGTAGCGGGAGCGAGCGGGGAGCTGTTTTTT. Its protein is CASSPVAGASGELFF.

This chain joins TRBV6-5 and TRBJ2-3, with D possibly TRBD1 on 6 matching bases. The length of the CDR3 is 15 residues. Per germline, CDR1 MNHEY and CDR2 SVGAGI. V was shortened by 8 bases and J by 0 bases, with 15 bases between the two germline ends. CDR3 amino acids: CASRGGTHSTDTQYF. DNA of the CDR3: TGTGCCAGCCGAGGGGGAACCCATAGCACAGATACGCAGTATTTT.

This chain links TRBV5-5 with TRBJ2-7; tentatively, D is TRBD2 (7 bases). V dropped 0 bases and J dropped 6 bases, with 10 bases sitting between them. CDR3 length: 13 residues. Germline V gene data show CDR1 as SGHKS and CDR2 as YYEKEE (reference sequence). The CDR3 region has the DNA TGTGCCAGCAGCTTGGTGGGGGGGCGCGAGCAGTACTTC. Protein: CASSLVGGREQYF.

J is TRBJ2-3 and V is TRBV14, with D possibly being TRBD1 (6 bases). The V and J ends lost 1 base and 2 bases respectively, with 7 bases between them. CDR3 length equals 14 residues. Germline V gene data show CDR1 as SGHDN and CDR2 as FVKESK. CDR3 nucleotide sequence: TGTGCCAGCAGCCAAGGGGGGCCCACAGATACGCAGTATTTT. Protein sequence: CASSQGGPTDTQYF.

As regards this clone: An end of the junction differs from the germline gene, which may be a read error. This chain connects TRBV10-3 to TRBJ2-1; 8 bases match TRBD2. Germline CDR1 is ENHRY and CDR2 is SYGVKD. This CDR3 has 15 amino acids. CDR3 region: CAITEGLAGYNEQFF. The CDR3 DNA follows: TGTGCCATCACTGAGGGGCTAGCGGGCTACAATGAGCAGTTCTTC.

V usage is TRBV20-1 and J usage is TRBJ2-1; D is unclear. V lost 3 bases, J lost 3 bases, and 12 bases lay in between. This CDR3 is built from 14 residues. Germline V gene lookup returns CDR1 DFQATT and CDR2 SNEGSKA (reference sequence). The CDR3 here is CSASGIAGYNEQFF. Here the CDR3 DNA reads TGCAGTGCTAGTGGGATAGCCGGCTACAATGAGCAGTTCTTC.

The V call is TRBV20-1, the J call TRBJ2-7; 11 positions match TRBD2. Trimming took 3 bases from V and 5 from J; bases not matched to a gene: 3. The CDR3 is made up of 13 amino acids. Germline V gives CDR1 DFQATT, CDR2 SNEGSKA (reference sequence). The CDR3 is CSASSGRANEQYF. CDR3 nucleotide sequence: TGCAGTGCTAGTAGCGGGAGGGCCAACGAGCAGTACTTC.

V gene TRBV5-6 combines with J gene TRBJ2-5; 9 bases are a match to TRBD1. V lost 2 bases and J lost 4; bases outside the gene matches: 6. The length of the CDR3 is 15 residues. CDR1 and CDR2 (germline): SGHDT, YYEEEE. CDR3: CASSFTWDRVETQYF. The CDR3 DNA is TGTGCCAGCAGCTTCACTTGGGACAGGGTAGAGACCCAGTACTTC.

This clone was counted a single time. The CDR3 protein is CASSEVGGNSNQPQHF. CDR3 in DNA: TGTGCCAGCAGTGAAGTAGGCGGCAATAGCAATCAGCCCCAGCATTTT. The rearrangement joins TRBV6-1 to TRBJ1-5; D is unclear. Trimming stripped 1 base from V and 0 bases from J, with 10 bases between. The CDR3 is 16 amino acids. CDR1 MNHNS and CDR2 SASEGT come from the germline V gene.

The chain has TRBV7-6 and TRBJ1-1; weak D call: TRBD1 (5 bases). Trimming shortened V by 5 bases and J by 4 bases, and 11 bases separated the two germline ends. Germline V gene data show CDR1 as SGHVS and CDR2 as FNYEAQ. CDR3 length equals 13 residues. The CDR3 bases are TGTGCCAGCAGCGTTCAGGGTGGCACTGAAGCTTTCTTT. Its translation is CASSVQGGTEAFF.

The chain carries TRBV3-1 (or the pseudogene TRBV3-2) and TRBJ2-7, with no clear D. CDR1 and CDR2 (germline): LGHDT, YNNKEL (reference sequence). The V gene lost 2 bases and the J gene lost 5 bases, with 19 bases spanning the gap. The CDR3 spans 16 residues. The CDR3 sequence: CASSQNPGGRSHEQYF. The CDR3 nucleotides are TGTGCCAGCAGCCAAAACCCCGGCGGCCGAAGTCACGAGCAGTACTTC.

The chain is built from TRBV7-8 and TRBJ2-1; 8 bases are a match to TRBD2. V was clipped by 2 bases and J by 4 bases; unmatched bases: 10. The germline CDR1 and CDR2 sequences are SGHVS and FQNEAQ. The CDR3 sequence is 17 residues long. The CDR3 sequence: CASSLPLRLATYNEQFF. The CDR3 DNA follows: TGTGCCAGCAGCTTACCCCTTAGACTAGCGACATACAATGAGCAGTTCTTC.

V gene TRBV28 combines with J gene TRBJ1-1; possibly TRBD1 for D (5 bases). The CDR3 consists of 15 residues. Per germline, CDR1 MDHEN and CDR2 SYDVKM. Between the trimmed V and J ends, which lost 7 bases and 0 bases, there was a span of 15 bases. This chain's CDR3 is CASTRQLLMNTEAFF. The CDR3 nucleotides read TGTGCCAGCACCAGACAGCTCTTAATGAACACTGAAGCTTTCTTT.

The chain carries TRBV27 and TRBJ2-1, with D maybe TRBD2 (6 bases). Germline CDR1 and CDR2: MNHEY and SMNVEV (reference sequence). The CDR3 runs 17 residues. The V end was cut by 2 bases, the J end by 10 bases, with 24 bases between. The CDR3 coding sequence is TGTGCCAGCAGTTTAGACCCGGGACTCCTCGGGAATTCAGAGCAGTTCTTC. Protein: CASSLDPGLLGNSEQFF.

V usage is TRBV9 and J usage is TRBJ2-2; D uncertain. Looked up from germline, CDR1 is SGDLS and CDR2 is YYNGEE. This CDR3 spans 14 amino acids. Trimming removed 0 bases from V and 2 bases from J, with 5 bases in between. The CDR3 loop is CASSVGGNTGELFF. The CDR3 bases are TGTGCCAGCAGCGTAGGAGGAAACACCGGGGAGCTGTTTTTT.

V is TRBV3-1 (or the pseudogene TRBV3-2) and J is TRBJ2-7; possibly TRBD2 for D (5 bases). Deletions cut 1 base from V and 2 bases from J, with 12 bases between. Germline values: CDR1 LGHDT, CDR2 YNNKEL (reference sequence). This CDR3 has 15 residues. The CDR3 is CASSQVAGKTYEQYF. DNA for the CDR3: TGTGCCAGCAGCCAAGTGGCCGGGAAAACCTACGAGCAGTACTTC.

The CDR3 region has the DNA TGTGCCAGCAGCGCCTCGGGCGGGAGGGTAACAGATACGCAGTATTTT. This encodes CASSASGGRVTDTQYF. The chain is built from TRBV27 and TRBJ2-3; 9 nucleotides match TRBD2. Germline V gene lookup returns CDR1 MNHEY and CDR2 SMNVEV (reference sequence). The V segment lost 6 bases and the J segment 3 bases; nucleotides outside the gene matches: 10. CDR3 size: 16 residues.

The chain employs TRBV28 and TRBJ2-7, with 8 bases fitting TRBD1. The ends lost 2 bases at V and 4 bases at J; junction bases unmatched: 7. The CDR3 is 15 residues long. Per the germline V gene, CDR1 is MDHEN and CDR2 is SYDVKM. The CDR3 reads CASSLIGTGGYEQYF. The CDR3 DNA reads TGTGCCAGCAGTTTAATAGGGACAGGAGGATACGAGCAGTACTTC.

This chain connects TRBV19 to TRBJ1-4, with a weak D call TRBD1 (6 bases). The CDR3 length is 12 residues. The ends were cut back, 5 bases at V and 8 bases at J, with 9 bases in the middle. Germline V gene data show CDR1 as LNHDA and CDR2 as SQIVND (reference sequence). For the CDR3, the DNA is TGTGCCAGTAGTGGTACAGGGGAAAAACTGTTTTTT. Translating gives CASSGTGEKLFF.

The genes are TRBV18 and TRBJ2-3; tentative D call: TRBD1 (5 bases). The V end lost 1 base, the J end lost 4 bases, and 6 bases lay between the germline ends. CDR1 KGHSH and CDR2 LQKENI come from the germline V gene. This CDR3 region has 13 residues. The CDR3 DNA reads TGTGCCAGCTCACCACAGACAGCAGATACGCAGTATTTT. Its translation: CASSPQTADTQYF.

Worth noting for this clone: Different DNA sequences within this sample yield the same CDR3. This chain uses TRBV28 with TRBJ1-1, with D unclear. This CDR3 comprises 11 residues. The V gene's germline CDR1 is MDHEN and CDR2 SYDVKM. Deletions cut 7 bases from V and 1 base from J, with 4 bases between. The CDR3 DNA reads as TGTGCCAGCACGGGGAACACTGAAGCTTTCTTT. As protein: CASTGNTEAFF.

The CDR3 DNA reads TGTGCCAGCAGCTCTCTAGTGGCGGAGGCAGATACGCAGTATTTT. Protein product: CASSSLVAEADTQYF. This rearrangement joins TRBV5-6 to TRBJ2-3, with TRBD2 as a possible D gene (5 bases). The V and J ends lost 3 bases and 4 bases respectively, with 15 bases between them. The CDR3 totals 15 residues. In germline, CDR1 is SGHDT, CDR2 YYEEEE.

The chain has TRBV7-2 and TRBJ1-1, with a tentative D call TRBD1 (6 bases). The germline gives CDR1 SGHTA, CDR2 FQGNSA. This CDR3 region has 15 residues. The V end was cut by 4 bases, the J end by 0 bases, with 12 bases between. CDR3 in amino acids: CASSSYRALNTEAFF. CDR3 DNA: TGTGCCAGCAGCTCCTACAGGGCCTTGAACACTGAAGCTTTCTTT.

The rearrangement links TRBV18 to TRBJ2-7, with 9 bases matching TRBD2. The germline V gene encodes CDR1 KGHSH and CDR2 LQKENI. Losses at the gene ends were 1 base for V and 2 bases for J; bases not matched to a gene: 3. The CDR3 has 15 residues. The CDR3 coding sequence is TGTGCCAGCTCACCACTGGCTAGCGGGGCCTACGAGCAGTACTTC. Translation: CASSPLASGAYEQYF.

The chain employs TRBV30 and TRBJ2-5, with 7 bases fitting TRBD2. CDR3 length: 14 residues. CDR1 GTSNPN and CDR2 SVGIG come from the germline V gene (reference sequence). J lost 1 base, V lost 0 bases, and 2 bases had no gene match. CDR3 nucleotide sequence: TGTGCCTGGAGTGTGGGAGGGAGCCAAGAGACCCAGTACTTC. This gives the protein CAWSVGGSQETQYF.

This chain connects TRBV27 to TRBJ1-6, with D unclear. The V end was cut by 2 bases, the J end by 8 bases, with 13 bases between. The CDR3 is made up of 15 amino acids. Germline assignment: CDR1 MNHEY and CDR2 SMNVEV (reference sequence). CDR3 nucleotides: TGTGCCAGCAGTTTAGATCCTTGGCGGGATTCACCCCTCCACTTT. This translates into CASSLDPWRDSPLHF.

The CDR3 bases are TGTGCCAGCAGCCTAACCAGGGGGCTCGGGGCCAACGTCCTGACTTTC. Translating it yields CASSLTRGLGANVLTF. This chain connects TRBV28 to TRBJ2-6; 8 bases are shared with TRBD1. The CDR3 sequence is 16 residues long. The V segment lost 6 bases and the J segment 4 bases; nucleotides outside the gene matches: 8. The germline V gene encodes CDR1 MDHEN and CDR2 SYDVKM.

Concerning this clone itself: The junction departs from germline at one end; a sequencing error may be responsible. The J gene is TRBJ2-3, the V gene TRBV18; D may correspond to TRBD1 or TRBD2 (6 bases each). The CDR3 totals 15 residues. Germline lookup yields CDR1 KGHSH and CDR2 LQKENI. For the CDR3, the DNA is TGTGCCAGCTCGCCACGGGGGCGAAGCACAGATACGCAGTATTTT. Translation: CASSPRGRSTDTQYF.

The V and J genes are TRBV11-2 and TRBJ2-5; tentatively, D is TRBD1 (5 bases). The CDR3 is made up of 15 amino acids. V was clipped by 6 bases and J by 2 bases, with 16 bases between them. Germline CDR1 reads SGHAT; CDR2 reads FQNNGV. The CDR3 DNA follows: TGTGCCAGCAGTCAAAAGAAGGGGCCGCAAGAGACCCAGTACTTC. This translates into CASSQKKGPQETQYF.